This T cell receptor beta chain was observed in a study of T-cell reconstitution after alpha-beta-depleted transplantation in children. Whole-study findings and limits: The study reportedly traced alpha-beta T cells about two months after transplant to several hundred expanded graft clones. It was surviving recipient T cells and thymic progenitors that gave some patients high TCRbeta diversity at day 60. The authors attributed T-cell counts and diversity one year after transplant mostly to newly produced T cells.

Germline CDR1 MNHEY, CDR2 SMNVEV (reference sequence). V was cut by 8 bases and J by 10 bases, with 18 bases left in between. The CDR3 is made up of 13 amino acids. Comment on this clonotype: The antigen is not known.

The TCRbeta library was prepared with unique molecular identifiers. TCRdb reprocessed the PCR reads with MiXCR, giving one entry per CDR3 protein. The sample carries fewer than 750,000 distinct CDR3 sequences, roughly 30% recorded once. This receptor was identified in a boy younger than two with Wiskott-Aldrich syndrome, due to receive a stem cell transplant. The input for sequencing was PBMCs, taken before TCRalphabeta/CD19-depleted stem cell transplant. The chain carries TRBV27 and TRBJ2-1; D could derive from TRBD1 or TRBD2 (5 bases each). This CDR3 is CASFGTKRKEQFF. In nucleotides, the CDR3 is TGTGCCAGCTTCGGGACCAAGCGGAAGGAGCAGTTCTTC.